This is a list of T cell receptor beta chains from one sample in a study of immune cell composition in non-small cell lung cancer. Measured with immunoSEQ multiplex PCR; TCRdb has only the in-frame clones, and not every one. The table records about 3,200 clones, about 74% of them present only once. The sequenced sample consisted of lung tumor tissue. The source of these receptors is a human donor with non-small cell lung cancer. Both conserved end residues are part of each CDR3. The D gene is left open where the match is weak. Only some rows state a clone size, as once, few, many or a class for expanded clones.

.	TRBJ2-1	TRBD2	TRBV5-1	CASSLGGGEGEQFF	TGCGCCAGCAGCTTGGGGGGCGGGGAGGGCGAGCAGTTCTTC
.	TRBJ1-3	.	TRBV28	CASSLGGTVPNTIYF	TGTGCCAGCAGTTTAGGGGGCACCGTGCCAAACACCATATATTTT
.	TRBJ1-4	TRBD1	TRBV6-5	CASREGGPGEKLFF	TGTGCCAGCAGGGAAGGGGGCCCCGGCGAAAAACTGTTTTTT
.	TRBJ1-1	.	TRBV7-9	CATNQGMNTEAFF	TGTGCCACAAATCAGGGCATGAACACTGAAGCTTTCTTT
.	TRBJ2-5	TRBD1	TRBV2	CASSWGTGEETQYF	TGTGCCAGCAGTTGGGGGACAGGGGAAGAGACCCAGTACTTC
.	TRBJ1-1	.	TRBV7-3	CASSLSRLAENTEAFF	TGTGCCAGCAGCCTATCTCGACTCGCAGAGAACACTGAAGCTTTCTTT
once	TRBJ2-1	TRBD2	TRBV7-2	CASSGSGGSSYNEQFF	TGTGCCAGCAGCGGCAGCGGGGGGAGCTCCTACAATGAGCAGTTCTTC
.	TRBJ1-1	.	TRBV18	CASSSQENTEAFF	TGTGCCAGCTCATCCCAGGAGAACACTGAAGCTTTCTTT
.	TRBJ2-2	.	TRBV7-9	CASSPAGRIYTGELFF	TGTGCCAGCAGCCCGGCGGGACGAATTTACACCGGGGAGCTGTTTTTT
.	TRBJ1-2	.	TRBV9	CASSVGSGKRDGYTF	TGTGCCAGCAGCGTAGGGTCAGGGAAAAGGGATGGCTACACCTTC
.	TRBJ1-4	TRBD1	TRBV2	CASSEEGGSNEKLFF	TGTGCCAGCAGTGAAGAAGGGGGCAGTAATGAAAAACTGTTTTTT
.	TRBJ2-5	.	TRBV5-1	CASRVQGGFQETQYF	TGCGCCAGTCGCGTACAGGGTGGGTTTCAAGAGACCCAGTACTTC
.	TRBJ1-4	TRBD1	TRBV19	CACGDTGAGEKLFF	TGTGCCTGCGGGGACACAGGGGCGGGTGAAAAACTGTTTTTT
.	TRBJ2-2	TRBD1	TRBV18	CASSPQTGDNTGELFF	TGTGCCAGCTCACCGCAGACAGGGGACAACACCGGGGAGCTGTTTTTT
.	TRBJ2-5	TRBD1	TRBV6-1	CARATDRGGTQYF	TGTGCCAGAGCAACGGACAGGGGTGGGACCCAGTACTTC
.	TRBJ2-3	.	TRBV5-6	CASSLADTQYF	TGTGCCAGCAGCTTGGCGGATACGCAGTATTTT
once	TRBJ1-1	.	TRBV30	CAWSVPGTLNTEAFF	TGTGCCTGGAGTGTCCCCGGGACATTGAACACTGAAGCTTTCTTT
.	TRBJ2-7	TRBD2	TRBV5-1	CASSSGTSGYEQYF	TGCGCCAGCAGCTCCGGGACTAGCGGCTACGAGCAGTACTTC
.	TRBJ1-2	TRBD1	TRBV28	CASENRGIGYTF	TGTGCCAGTGAGAACAGGGGGATCGGCTACACCTTC
.	TRBJ1-1	TRBD1	TRBV6-5	CASSRQGPWSTEAFF	TGTGCCAGCAGTCGACAGGGACCCTGGAGCACTGAAGCTTTCTTT
.	TRBJ2-5	TRBD2	TRBV6-1	CASSVGSGGREETQYF	TGTGCCAGCAGTGTGGGAAGCGGGGGGAGGGAGGAGACCCAGTACTTC
few	TRBJ1-5	TRBD1	TRBV11-2	CAPRQGAGQPQHF	TGTGCCCCCCGACAGGGGGCAGGTCAGCCCCAGCATTTT
.	TRBJ1-5	TRBD1	TRBV30	CAWSGQENQPQHF	TGTGCCTGGTCGGGACAGGAGAATCAGCCCCAGCATTTT
.	TRBJ2-3	TRBD2	TRBV27	CASSLSTSGAGDTQYF	TGTGCCAGCAGTTTAAGTACTAGCGGGGCGGGAGATACGCAGTATTTT
.	TRBJ1-1	.	TRBV10-3	CAISESGGMNTEAFF	TGTGCCATCAGTGAGTCGGGGGGGATGAACACTGAAGCTTTCTTT
.	TRBJ2-7	TRBD1	TRBV5-1	CASSLWTGEPPYEQYF	TGCGCCAGCAGCCTCTGGACAGGGGAGCCCCCCTACGAGCAGTACTTC
.	TRBJ2-1	TRBD2	TRBV6-5	CASSYSGGSYNEQFF	TGTGCCAGCAGTTACTCGGGGGGGTCATACAATGAGCAGTTCTTC
.	TRBJ2-6	.	TRBV12-5	CACLATGANVLTF	TGTGCTTGCCTGGCAACCGGGGCCAACGTCCTGACTTTC
.	TRBJ1-6	.	TRBV4-2	CASSQAGIGNSPLHF	TGTGCCAGCAGCCAAGCGGGGATCGGTAATTCACCCCTCCACTTT
.	TRBJ2-5	TRBD2	TRBV5-6	CASSLTSGGQETQYF	TGTGCCAGCAGCTTGACTAGCGGGGGGCAAGAGACCCAGTACTTC
.	TRBJ1-1	TRBD1	TRBV5-6	CASSLNPTGSAEAFF	TGTGCCAGCAGCCTAAATCCGACAGGGAGCGCTGAGGCTTTCTTT
.	TRBJ1-6	.	TRBV6-5	CASGRESPLHF	TGTGCCAGCGGGAGAGAATCACCCCTCCACTTT